The clone carrying this TCR beta chain turned up a few times. The antigen is not known. The record originates from a study of cytomegalovirus exposure and HLA in healthy donors. CDR1 SGDLS and CDR2 YYNGEE come from the germline V gene. Trimming removed 3 bases from V and 3 bases from J; junction bases left unmatched: 13. The CDR3 is made up of 17 amino acids. Study conclusions and caveats: CMV antigen specificity of a few CMV-associated chains was confirmed in vitro.

When sampled, the donors appeared nominally healthy, though they likely had unrecorded immune exposures. PCR amplification relied on 60 Vbeta primers (plus 13 Jbeta primers). Method: immunoSEQ multiplex PCR; TCRdb's copy keeps in-frame clones and lacks some. Of 150,000 or so clones in the sample, just over 70% are singletons; the top ten hold over 2%. The rearrangement uses TRBV9 and TRBJ2-7; TRBD1 aligns across 9 bases. The sample taken for sequencing was PBMCs. The origin of this receptor is a human donor in good health. CDR3 amino acids: CASSADPTGTGIYEQYF. The CDR3 DNA sequence: TGTGCCAGCAGCGCCGATCCCACCGGGACAGGGATCTACGAGCAGTACTTC.